This TCR beta chain was recorded in a study of regulatory and conventional T cells in RAG deficiency. The method was immunoSEQ multiplex PCR; TCRdb's version includes in-frame clones alone and lacks a portion of them. The profile covers under 35,000 clones, with roughly three quarters appearing a single time and around 3.4% taken by the ten largest. The CDR3 extends over 16 amino acids. V gave up 2 bases and J gave up 4 bases, with 14 bases separating them. Germline CDR1 and CDR2: SGHTA and FQGNSA. Conventional CD4+ T cells were sorted from blood as CD25-low CD127-high cells. These data were likewise used in another study, on regulatory T cells. That paper notes: Primers: 52 TRBV forward and 13 TRBJ reverse. Regulatory T cells showed the strongest V-J pair restriction and V/J gene skewing among patient repertoires.

This clonotype was sampled from a human donor in good health. The sample comprised CD4+ effector T cells sorted from blood. The V and J genes are TRBV7-2 and TRBJ1-4, with D possibly TRBD1 on 5 matching bases. The CDR3 sequence: CASSLQAGLGNEKLFF. The CDR3 DNA reads TGTGCCAGCAGCTTACAGGCGGGGCTGGGTAATGAAAAACTGTTTTTT.